The clone carrying this TCR beta chain has a handful of counts. Its matching antigen is unknown. Germline V gene lookup returns CDR1 SGHTA and CDR2 FQGNSA. J was trimmed by 8 bases and V by 5 bases; bases with no gene match: 6. The CDR3 length is 13 residues. This record belongs to a study of T-cell memory formation after mild COVID-19. About the research overall: Largely, TCR clusters stayed within a single donor.

Broader study findings: The appearance of some responding clones in pre-infection memory suggested that cross-reactive memory joined.

5'RACE with constant-segment primers yielded barcoded, UMI-tagged TCR alpha and TCR beta cDNA libraries. TCRdb re-called the 5' RACE reads with MiXCR, one entry per CDR3 protein. The table includes approximately 200,000 distinct CDR3 sequences, 16% detected once. The sample was PBMCs or a T cell subset sorted from them (not recorded which). The sequence was collected from an adult woman who had mild COVID-19 (a few samples of this study predate the infection). Cell type and time point are not known. This chain connects TRBV7-2 to TRBJ1-5, with TRBD1 identical over 7 bases. This chain's CDR3 is CASSGRGVEPQHF. The CDR3 DNA follows: TGTGCCAGCAGCGGCAGGGGGGTCGAGCCCCAGCATTTT.